The source of this TCR beta chain is a study of beta chain features in type 1 diabetes. Sorted populations all had greater than 95% purity. Isolated RNA was reverse transcribed in full, so expressed TCRB transcripts were sequenced. Using immunoSEQ multiplex PCR, the repertoire was profiled, and TCRdb retains in-frame clones only, with some absent. Found here are hundreds of thousands of clones, over 25% of them singletons; the top ten hold around 0.065%. The germline V gene encodes CDR1 MGHDK and CDR2 SYGVNS. V trimming: 5 bases; J trimming: 3 bases; junction bases outside the gene matches: 3. The CDR3 totals 14 residues.

This chain joins TRBV25-1 and TRBJ2-3, with 9 bases lining up with TRBD1. The sample taken for sequencing was naive CD4+ T cells from blood. The receptor's source is a man aged 18-30 years in good health. The CDR3 sequence is CASSTGGGTDTQYF. CDR3 in DNA: TGTGCCAGCAGTACAGGGGGCGGAACAGATACGCAGTATTTT.